The clone carrying this TCR beta chain appeared once. This entry is derived from a study of PD-1 blockade in mismatch repair-deficient tumors. The CDR3 sequence is 15 residues long. The germline CDR1 and CDR2 sequences are SGHTA and FQGNSA. With 3 bases clipped from V and 8 bases from J, the junction kept 10 bases outside the gene matches. Some clones are missing from TCRdb's copy, which holds only in-frame ones; the method was immunoSEQ multiplex PCR. The sample consists of some 100,000 clones, 82% of them appearing once. The material was peripheral blood, obtained around 8 months after starting pembrolizumab. The clonotype comes from an adult with mismatch repair-deficient cancer. V gene TRBV7-2 combines with J gene TRBJ1-2; 9 nucleotides match TRBD1. The CDR3 nucleotides are TGTGCCAGCAGCTTCGGCCCGGGACAGGGAAACGGCTACACCTTC. Translating gives CASSFGPGQGNGYTF. Variable domain in full (rest from reference TRBV7-2 and TRBJ1-2): GAGVSQSPSNKVTEKGKDVELRCDPISGHTALYWYRQSLGQGLEFLIYFQGNSAPDKSGLPSDRFSAERTGGSVSTLTIQRTQQEDSAVYLCASSFGPGQGNGYTFGSGTRLTVV.